Sequencing of this T cell receptor (beta chain) was carried out in a study of blood T cell repertoires in COVID-19. Study in general: Some COVID-19 samples were acute and others convalescent; all came from the United States, Italy and Spain.

Cohorts were assigned according to the clinical history that participants reported. Before being deemed recovered, Cohort 3 donors had two negative PCRs, clearance, or symptom resolution. V was pared by 6 bases and J by 4 bases, with 16 bases between. In germline, CDR1 is ENHRY, CDR2 SYGVKD. CDR3 size: 14 residues. Profiling relied on immunoSEQ multiplex PCR, and the TCRdb table lists in-frame clones only, not all of them. The sample has 310,000 or so clones; 85% to 90% are singletons. V usage is TRBV10-3 and J usage is TRBJ2-7; tentatively, D is TRBD1 (6 bases). The receptor comes from a woman between 18 and 30 years old who had recovered from COVID-19. The sequencing sample was made of PBMCs or T cells enriched from blood (not recorded which). The CDR3 region is CAIRSGAGYYEQYF. The CDR3 DNA reads as TGTGCCATCAGATCAGGGGCTGGGTATTACGAGCAGTACTTC.